Here is one T cell receptor beta chain with its context. TCRdb reprocessed the 5' RACE reads via MiXCR and lists one record per CDR3 protein. The table lists about 66,000 distinct CDR3 sequences, 8% to 9.5% of them singletons. The record originates from a study of early T cells in non-severe SARS-CoV-2 infection. Across the study: Sequencing was performed on bulk RNA from unsorted whole blood, leaving chains unpaired.

The CDR3 length is 15 residues. V shed 3 bases and J shed 0 bases, with 8 bases lying between them. Germline assignment: CDR1 KGHSH and CDR2 LQKENI. The rearrangement joins TRBV18 to TRBJ2-2; no firm D call. The sequence came from an adult who was a healthcare worker with PCR-confirmed SARS-CoV-2 infection or an uninfected control (not recorded which). What was sequenced was whole blood. CDR3 region: CASSPPNTNTGELFF. In DNA form, the CDR3 reads TGTGCCAGCTCACCCCCGAACACGAACACCGGGGAGCTGTTTTTT.